The following is a T cell receptor beta chain sequence with its context. This clone's antigen is unknown. The protein in this entry is translated from the DNA; at residue 12 it differs from the protein listed in TCRdb. The gene nomenclature and germline references here are murine. With the read ending 3 residues before the CDR3 end, the germline J gene is used to fill in that end. The data derive from a study of CD8+ T cells in alopecia areata (dated by TCRdb to between 2018 and 2020). Background for the entire study: Skin from C3H/HeJ donors with spontaneous alopecia (6-12 months old) was grafted onto female C3H/HeJ recipients that were 7-10 weeks old. RNA was extracted with the PAXgene miRNA kit for fixed scalp, the miRNeasy kit for PBMCs, and the RNeasy kit for mouse skin. To study T cell clonal expansion in alopecia areata, the researchers applied high-throughput TCRbeta sequencing to both the C3H/HeJ mouse model and human patients. Amplification of TCRbeta CDR3 regions was done by immunoSEQ multiplex PCR using 35 Vbeta forward primers and 13 Jbeta reverse primers. Scalp clonality was compared across normal scalp (n=4), patchy alopecia areata scalp (n=8), and alopecia totalis/universalis scalp (n=8). In humans, TCRbeta sequencing was performed on scalp tissue and on sorted CD4+ and CD8+ peripheral blood T cells from healthy controls and from patients with patchy or totalis/universalis alopecia areata.

Inclusive of the bounding cysteine and phenylalanine, the CDR3 is 15 residues long. Shown are 36 bases from within the CDR3, in frame from base 1. Looking up the germline V gene (reference sequence) yields CDR1 NSQYPW and CDR2 LRSPGD. Cut back by 5 bases and 3 bases, the V and J ends lie 11 bases apart. Receptor libraries were prepared by the immunoSEQ multiplex PCR assay. To provide template for TCR sequencing, every sample had RNA extracted and reverse transcribed into cDNA. SuperScript III was used for first-strand cDNA synthesis, primed with a 2:1 mix of oligo-dT and random hexamers. A synthetic immune receptor repertoire was used to gauge amplification bias, and whatever bias remained was removed computationally. Libraries were sequenced on Illumina HiSeq with 60 bp reads covering the CDR3, read from J toward V. Per the authors' processing: Raw reads were preprocessed to remove errors, and CDR3 was defined according to IMGT conventions as the region from the conserved cysteine to phenylalanine. Clonality was calculated as 1 minus Shannon entropy normalized by log2 of the number of productive unique TCRs. Whether scalp clones were CD4 or CD8 was inferred by matching scalp TCRbeta sequences against CD4 and CD8 repertoires sorted from blood. TCRdb obtained this table from immuneACCESS and retained in-frame rearrangements with V and J assigned. These tables miss some clones; where compared with another copy, unresolved V genes account for less than half of the shortfall, and the remainder is unexplained. The D gene and trimming were derived from the DNA, and the V and J assignments and clone size from that table. In this sample the table shows roughly 110,000 clones, and no singletons are among them. Around 20% of the sample lies in the top ten.

The paper as a whole reports these results and caveats: Resident alphabeta T cells in normal human skin are also sequenced, complicating scalp TCR repertoire analysis, unlike mouse skin dominated by gammadelta T cells. Compared with mice, TCR sequences shared between patients were less clear, possibly partly because of HLA diversity across the patient population. Compared with normal scalp, lesional scalp had higher clonality and more expanded CD8+ clones, particularly in alopecia totalis/universalis, a pattern that suggests antigenic drive.

The clonotype was recovered from a C3H/HeJ mouse with alopecia areata. This mouse strain carries MHC haplotype H2-k. Sequences were obtained from lesional skin. The V and J segments used are TRBV1 and TRBJ1-6, and the D gene may be TRBD1, 5 bases matching. TRBJ1-6 is annotated as an ORF whose role is uncertain. The CDR3 region: CTCSTGGDYNSPLYF. The part of the CDR3 DNA that was read is TGCACCTGCAGTACGGGGGGGGACTATAATTCGCCC.